These 6 T cell receptor beta chains were all obtained from the same sample, sequenced in a study of metastatic and nonmetastatic thyroid tumors. Patients underwent thyroid surgery, and none had received any treatment before it. With MiXCR, TCRdb reprocessed the PCR reads. The sample holds around 24,000 clones, more than 20% seen once. Source material: blood. Receptors originate from a male donor with papillary thyroid cancer or a benign thyroid nodule (not recorded which). Some clones in this sample may be carry-over from other donors' samples.

This clone counts as medium-sized. The V gene is TRBV19, the J gene TRBJ1-2; the D is unclear. This CDR3 region has 14 residues. The V end lost 7 bases, the J end lost 3 bases, and 15 bases lay between the germline ends. The V gene's germline CDR1 is LNHDA and CDR2 SQIVND (reference sequence). The CDR3 region has the DNA TGTGCCAGTACCGCTAAGCACCGAGACTATGGCTACACCTTC. This sequence encodes CASTAKHRDYGYTF.

V is TRBV7-9 and J is TRBJ2-7; D is uncertain. The CDR3 contains 14 residues. Germline CDR1 SEHNR, CDR2 FQNEAQ (reference sequence). V lost 1 base to trimming and J lost 1 base, with 8 bases between them. The CDR3 nucleotides read TGTGCCAGCAGCTTAGTGGGCGAATCCTACGAGCAGTACTTC. This gives the protein CASSLVGESYEQYF. Combining the CDR3 with reference TRBV7-9 and TRBJ2-7 gives the whole variable domain DTGVSQNPRHKITKRGQNVTFRCDPISEHNRLYWYRQTLGQGPEFLTYFQNEAQLEKSRLLSDRFSAERPKGSFSTLEIQRTEQGDSAMYLCASSLVGESYEQYFGPGTRLTVT.

About this clone: Because the CDR3 is missing its conserved closing phenylalanine or tryptophan, this is likely a read error. This chain connects TRBV12-3 or TRBV12-4 to TRBJ2-2, with D uncertain. V lost 6 bases and J lost 10, with 12 bases in between. The CDR3 consists of 12 residues. CDR3 sequence reads: CASRNDPVELFS. In nucleotides, the CDR3 is TGTGCCAGCAGGAACGATCCGGTGGAGCTGTTTTCT.

This clone came up many times. The rearrangement uses TRBV20-1 and TRBJ1-3; tentative D call: TRBD1 (6 bases). CDR3 length equals 17 residues. The germline V gene encodes CDR1 DFQATT and CDR2 SNEGSKA (reference sequence). The ends were cut back, 5 bases at V and 0 bases at J, with 20 bases in the middle. CDR3 in amino acids: CSAERIGGHYSGNTIYF. Written as DNA, the CDR3 is TGCAGTGCTGAACGCATTGGGGGACACTACTCTGGAAACACCATATATTTT.

The V call is TRBV10-2, the J call TRBJ2-5; D gene uncertain. Germline assignment: CDR1 WSHSY and CDR2 SAAADI. Trimming took off 3 bases at V and 2 bases at J, with 7 bases between the two ends. The CDR3 is made up of 13 amino acids. CDR3 sequence reads: CASSDYGQETQYF. The DNA for the CDR3 is TGCGCCAGCAGTGATTACGGACAAGAGACCCAGTACTTC.

This clone has at least ten counts. Other DNA sequences in the sample encode the same CDR3. V usage is TRBV7-3 and J usage is TRBJ2-2; D unresolved. V lost 4 bases and J lost 7, with 4 bases in between. The CDR3 extends over 11 amino acids. Germline V CDR1 and CDR2: SGHTA, FQGTGA. The DNA for the CDR3 is TGTGCCAGCAGCTCGGGCGGGGAGCTGTTTTTT. Translation: CASSSGGELFF.